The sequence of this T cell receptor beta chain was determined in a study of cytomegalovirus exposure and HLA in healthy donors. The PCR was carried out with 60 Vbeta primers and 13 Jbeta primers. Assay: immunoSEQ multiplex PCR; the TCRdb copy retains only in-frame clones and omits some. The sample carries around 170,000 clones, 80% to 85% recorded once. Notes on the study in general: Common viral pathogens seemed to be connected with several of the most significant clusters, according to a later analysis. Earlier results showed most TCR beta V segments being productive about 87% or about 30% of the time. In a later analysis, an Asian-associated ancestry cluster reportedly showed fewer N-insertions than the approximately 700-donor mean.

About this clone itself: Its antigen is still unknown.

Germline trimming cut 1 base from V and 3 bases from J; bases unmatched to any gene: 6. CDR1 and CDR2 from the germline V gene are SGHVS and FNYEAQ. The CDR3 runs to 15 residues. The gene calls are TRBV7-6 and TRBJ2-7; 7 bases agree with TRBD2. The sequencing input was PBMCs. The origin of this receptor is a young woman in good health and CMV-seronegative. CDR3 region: CASSLEFGGSYEQYF. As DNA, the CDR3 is TGTGCCAGCAGCTTAGAATTTGGCGGGAGCTACGAGCAGTACTTC.